Listed below are T cell receptor beta chains from one sample, sequenced in a study of shared clonotypes between healthy human individuals. Generated by immunoSEQ multiplex PCR, the TCRdb table keeps only in-frame clones and is missing some. In the table there are about 960,000 clones, approximately 80% of which are singletons. Sequencing used memory CD4+ T cells sorted from blood. The receptors originated from a man between 18 and 35 years old in good health. The CDR3 runs from the conserved cysteine through the conserved F or W. A D gene is named only where the DNA matches it firmly. Clone size appears in some rows only: once, few, many, or a class for an expanded clone.

D: TRBD2
size: -
V: TRBV25-1
J: TRBJ2-3
DNA: TGTGCCAGCAGTCCTCCCAGCGGGGGGGTGTCAGATACGCAGTATTTT
CDR3: CASSPPSGGVSDTQYF

D: -
size: -
V: TRBV6-1
J: TRBJ2-6
DNA: TGTGCCAGCAAAGGGGTTGGGGCCAACGTCCTGACTTTC
CDR3: CASKGVGANVLTF

D: -
size: few
V: TRBV19
J: TRBJ1-6
DNA: TGTGCCACCGGAACGGCAGGGATTAATTCACCCCTCCACTTT
CDR3: CATGTAGINSPLHF

D: TRBD2
size: -
V: TRBV6-5
J: TRBJ2-7
DNA: TGTGCCAGCAAAAGCTTCGGACTAGCGGGCGAGCAGTACTTC
CDR3: CASKSFGLAGEQYF

D: -
size: once
V: TRBV5-4
J: TRBJ2-5
DNA: TGTGCCAGCAGCTTGGCTTTCGGGGAGGAGACCCAGTACTTC
CDR3: CASSLAFGEETQYF

D: -
size: -
V: TRBV20-1
J: TRBJ2-7
DNA: TGCAGTGCCCTCGACGCTCCTGAGCAGTACTTC
CDR3: CSALDAPEQYF

D: TRBD1
size: few
V: TRBV30
J: TRBJ1-1
DNA: TGTGCCTGGAGTCTACTAGGACAGGGGAACACTGAAGCTTTCTTT
CDR3: CAWSLLGQGNTEAFF

D: TRBD1
size: few
V: TRBV6-5
J: TRBJ1-1
DNA: TGTGCCAGCAGCCGCTTAGGGGGCTCTGAAGCTTTCTTT
CDR3: CASSRLGGSEAFF

D: TRBD1
size: once
V: TRBV18
J: TRBJ2-7
DNA: TGTGCCAGCTCACCGAGTCTTACAGGGGGCTACGAGCAGTACTTC
CDR3: CASSPSLTGGYEQYF

D: -
size: -
V: TRBV18
J: TRBJ2-7
DNA: TGTGCCAGCTCACCGGGGGCCTACGAGCAGTACTTC
CDR3: CASSPGAYEQYF